The 30 T cell receptor beta chains below were found in one sample sequenced in a study of blood T cell repertoires in COVID-19. Method: immunoSEQ multiplex PCR; TCRdb's copy keeps in-frame clones and lacks some. The sample yields about 220,000 clones, approximately 86% seen once. The sequenced material came from peripheral blood. The receptors here all came from a woman aged 80 or over with acute or convalescent COVID-19.

CDR3 nucleotides: TGTGCCTGGAACAGAGTCTCTGGAAACACCATATATTTT. Protein: CAWNRVSGNTIYF. The genes are TRBV30 and TRBJ1-3; D gene unclear. With 4 bases removed from V and 0 bases from J, the gap between germline ends came to 7 bases. The length of the CDR3 is 13 residues. Germline CDR1 and CDR2: GTSNPN and SVGIG (reference sequence).

The chain has TRBV20-1 and TRBJ2-2, with 11 bases that match TRBD2. The V gene's germline CDR1 is DFQATT and CDR2 SNEGSKA (reference sequence). The CDR3 totals 14 residues. V was pared by 6 bases and J by 7 bases, with 7 bases of the junction left unmatched. CDR3 amino acids: CSASSGGAIGELFF. CDR3 coding DNA: TGCAGTGCCAGTAGCGGGGGGGCCATCGGGGAGCTGTTTTTT.

The V call is TRBV7-8, the J call TRBJ1-1, with D possibly TRBD1 on 5 matching bases. Germline V lookup: CDR1 SGHVS, CDR2 FQNEAQ. V lost 5 bases and J lost 5, with 9 bases in between. The CDR3 runs to 12 residues. The CDR3 spells CASSPGRTEAFF. CDR3 bases: TGTGCCAGCAGCCCAGGGAGGACTGAAGCTTTCTTT. Together with reference TRBV7-8 and TRBJ1-1, the CDR3 gives the full variable domain: GAGVSQSPRYKVAKRGQDVALRCDPISGHVSLFWYQQALGQGPEFLTYFQNEAQLDKSGLPSDRFFAERPEGSVSTLKIQRTQQEDSAVYLCASSPGRTEAFFGQGTRLTVV.

The rearrangement joins TRBV6-6 to TRBJ1-5; D unclear. The germline CDR1 and CDR2 sequences are MNHNY and SVGAGI (reference sequence). V was shortened by 7 bases and J by 2 bases, with 12 bases between the two germline ends. This CDR3 spans 14 amino acids. The CDR3 sequence is CASIRETGNQPQHF. CDR3 DNA sequence: TGTGCCAGCATTAGGGAGACGGGCAATCAGCCCCAGCATTTT.

This chain connects TRBV5-1 to TRBJ2-5; possible D gene TRBD1, 6 bases. Germline V gene data show CDR1 as SGHRS and CDR2 as YFSETQ. The ends were cut back, 4 bases at V and 7 bases at J, with 20 bases in the middle. CDR3 length equals 15 residues. The chain's CDR3 is CASSQWSGRGGTQYF. The CDR3, as DNA: TGCGCCAGCAGCCAATGGAGCGGACGAGGGGGGACCCAGTACTTC.

The chain uses TRBV9 and TRBJ1-1; tentative D call: TRBD1 (5 bases). From germline, CDR1 is SGDLS and CDR2 YYNGEE. The V and J ends lost 3 bases and 1 base respectively, with 7 bases between them. The CDR3 is 13 residues long. The CDR3 DNA is TGTGCCAGCAGCGCGACAGCGAACACTGAAGCTTTCTTT. It is translated as CASSATANTEAFF. The variable domain in full, completed from reference TRBV9 and TRBJ1-1, reads DSGVTQTPKHLITATGQRVTLRCSPRSGDLSVYWYQQSLDQGLQFLIQYYNGEERAKGNILERFSAQQFPDLHSELNLSSLELGDSALYFCASSATANTEAFFGQGTRLTVV.

V and J are TRBV7-3 and TRBJ2-6, with TRBD1 identical over 9 bases. Germline CDR1 reads SGHTA; CDR2 reads FQGTGA. The CDR3 extends over 18 amino acids. J gave up 0 bases and V 5 bases, and 8 bases lay outside the gene matches. The CDR3, as DNA: TGTGCCAGCAGCCCTCGGACAGGGGAGAGCTCTGGGGCCAACGTCCTGACTTTC. Its protein product is CASSPRTGESSGANVLTF. Based on the CDR3 plus reference TRBV7-3 and TRBJ2-6, the full variable domain is GAGVSQTPSNKVTEKGKYVELRCDPISGHTALYWYRQSLGQGPEFLIYFQGTGAADDSGLPNDRFFAVRPEGSVSTLKIQRTERGDSAVYLCASSPRTGESSGANVLTFGAGSRLTVL.

The V gene is TRBV12-3 or TRBV12-4, the J gene TRBJ1-1; 7 nucleotides agree with TRBD1. This CDR3 region has 13 residues. Trimming took 3 bases from V and 4 from J; bases not matched to a gene: 2. CDR3 region: CASSFGQATEAFF. CDR3 nucleotide sequence: TGTGCCAGCAGTTTTGGACAGGCCACTGAAGCTTTCTTT.

This clone was seen a few times. This CDR3 reads CASSQGQGANYGYTF. In DNA, the CDR3 is TGTGCCAGCAGCCAAGGACAGGGGGCTAACTATGGCTACACCTTC. The chain has TRBV3-1 (or the pseudogene TRBV3-2) and TRBJ1-2, with 9 bases identical to TRBD1. CDR3 size: 15 residues. Germline V gene data show CDR1 as LGHDT and CDR2 as YNNKEL (reference sequence). The trim removed 1 base at V and 0 bases at J, leaving 0 bases unmatched.

The gene calls are TRBV7-2 and TRBJ1-5, with D possibly TRBD1 on 5 matching bases. V was cut by 1 base and J by 7 bases, with 14 bases left in between. Germline lookup yields CDR1 SGHTA and CDR2 FQGNSA. The CDR3 totals 15 residues. The CDR3 region is CASSLVGGRDQPQHF. CDR3 coding DNA: TGTGCCAGCAGCTTAGTGGGGGGAAGGGACCAGCCCCAGCATTTT.

The chain carries TRBV28 and TRBJ2-7, with 9 bases that match TRBD1. The CDR3 consists of 15 residues. CDR1 MDHEN and CDR2 SYDVKM come from the germline V gene. V dropped 5 bases and J dropped 5; count of bases not matched to a gene: 10. DNA for the CDR3: TGTGCCAGCAGTACCCCCGGGACAGGGTTCCACGAGCAGTACTTC. Protein sequence: CASSTPGTGFHEQYF.

This sequence joins TRBV6-1 and TRBJ1-2, with D uncertain. The CDR3 extends over 17 amino acids. Trimming took 3 bases from V and 4 from J, leaving 21 bases between them. Germline V lookup: CDR1 MNHNS, CDR2 SASEGT. CDR3 coding DNA: TGTGCCAGCAGTGATACAGTGGCTCCTCGACTAGGCTATGGCTACACCTTC. This gives the protein CASSDTVAPRLGYGYTF.

The CDR3 region has the DNA TGTGCCAGCGAACGTGGGACAGCCCAAAACTATGGCTACACCTTC. Protein product: CASERGTAQNYGYTF. The chain couples TRBV6-5 to TRBJ1-2; TRBD1 agrees at 7 bases. Trimming at V came to 8 bases and at J to 2 bases, leaving 11 bases not matched to a gene. This CDR3 has 15 amino acids. Germline V gives CDR1 MNHEY, CDR2 SVGAGI.

This clone has just one count. The chain carries TRBV3-1 (or the pseudogene TRBV3-2) and TRBJ1-4; the match to TRBD1 covers 8 bases. From germline, CDR1 is LGHDT and CDR2 YNNKEL (reference sequence). This CDR3 contains 14 residues. J lost 5 bases, V lost 4 bases, and 3 bases had no gene match. In nucleotides, the CDR3 is TGTGCCAGCAGCCCCCGGGACAGGAATGAAAAACTGTTTTTT. Its protein is CASSPRDRNEKLFF.

The CDR3 protein is CASSQDYRDTQYF. The DNA of the CDR3 is TGTGCCAGCAGCCAAGATTACCGGGATACGCAGTATTTT. V gene TRBV4-2 combines with J gene TRBJ2-3; D is undetermined. V lost 0 bases, J lost 6 bases, and 7 bases lay in between. CDR1 and CDR2 (germline): LGHNA, YNFKEQ. The CDR3 covers 13 residues.

V gene TRBV28 combines with J gene TRBJ2-7, with a tentative D call TRBD1 (6 bases). Germline CDR1 MDHEN, CDR2 SYDVKM. CDR3 length equals 12 residues. Trimming took off 8 bases at V and 2 bases at J, with 10 bases between the two ends. Here the CDR3 DNA reads TGTGCCAGCTCGTCAGGGGCCTACGAGCAGTACTTC. Protein product: CASSSGAYEQYF.

This clone was counted ten times or more. The V and J genes are TRBV12-5 and TRBJ2-5; 7 nucleotides agree with TRBD2. The V segment lost 4 bases and the J segment 4 bases; nucleotides outside the gene matches: 6. The germline gives CDR1 LGHNT, CDR2 FRNRAP. The CDR3 spans 14 residues. CDR3 region: CASGSGWGGETQYF. The CDR3 DNA reads as TGTGCTAGTGGTTCTGGGTGGGGGGGAGAGACCCAGTACTTC. Based on the CDR3 plus reference TRBV12-5 and TRBJ2-5, the full variable domain is DARVTQTPRHKVTEMGQEVTMRCQPILGHNTVFWYRQTMMQGLELLAYFRNRAPLDDSGMPKDRFSAEMPDATLATLKIQPSEPRDSAVYFCASGSGWGGETQYFGPGTRLLVL.

The chain uses TRBV7-9 and TRBJ2-1, with a possible D match to TRBD1 (6 bases). Germline CDR1 reads SEHNR; CDR2 reads FQNEAQ (reference sequence). The CDR3 is made up of 16 amino acids. V was shortened by 4 bases and J by 5 bases, with 18 bases between the two germline ends. This CDR3 is CASSSRMTGENNEQFF. The CDR3 region has the DNA TGTGCCAGCAGCTCCCGTATGACAGGCGAAAACAATGAGCAGTTCTTC.

Turning to this clone: One junction end does not reproduce the germline sequence, and a read error may be involved. The gene calls are TRBV6-1 and TRBJ2-1; 7 nucleotides line up with TRBD2. CDR3 size: 13 residues. Germline values: CDR1 MNHNS, CDR2 SASEGT. The CDR3 reads CASSQAGRDEQFF. The CDR3 bases are TGTGCCAGCAGTCAAGCGGGGAGAGATGAGCAGTTCTTC.

This chain connects TRBV27 to TRBJ2-2; D gene uncertain. V shed 5 bases and J shed 1 base, with 8 bases lying between them. Germline values: CDR1 MNHEY, CDR2 SMNVEV (reference sequence). The CDR3 covers 14 residues. Here the CDR3 DNA reads TGTGCCAGCAGTCGCGGATTGAACACCGGGGAGCTGTTTTTT. It specifies CASSRGLNTGELFF.

The V and J genes are TRBV3-1 (or the pseudogene TRBV3-2) and TRBJ1-1, with D hard to call. Germline CDR1 reads LGHDT; CDR2 reads YNNKEL (reference sequence). Trimming shortened V by 3 bases and J by 5 bases, and 4 bases separated the two germline ends. The CDR3 runs 11 residues. CDR3 in amino acids: CASSHGTEAFF. CDR3 nucleotide sequence: TGTGCCAGCAGCCACGGGACTGAAGCTTTCTTT.

CDR3 protein: CASSSRMVNEQFF. DNA of the CDR3: TGTGCCAGCAGCAGCCGCATGGTCAATGAGCAGTTCTTC. The chain is built from TRBV11-2 and TRBJ2-1; D is unclear. The germline CDR1 and CDR2 sequences are SGHAT and FQNNGV. Trimming cost V 5 bases and J 6 bases, with 11 bases left between them. CDR3 length equals 13 residues.

V gene TRBV21-1 combines with J gene TRBJ2-6; TRBD2, the D gene given by the table, was not confirmed from the DNA. TRBV21-1 is assigned pseudogene status. The CDR3 is 19 residues long. The CDR3 region is CASSPGGRAEFSGANVLTF. The CDR3 DNA reads as TGTGCCAGCAGCCCCGGAGGGCGGGCCGAATTCTCTGGGGCCAACGTCCTGACTTTC.

The chain links TRBV28 to TRBJ1-5, with 7 bases aligning to TRBD1. Germline values: CDR1 MDHEN, CDR2 SYDVKM. V was pared by 7 bases and J by 3 bases, with 9 bases of the junction left unmatched. CDR3 length: 15 residues. For the CDR3, the DNA is TGTGCCAGCAAGAGGGGGCGCTTACCCAATCAGCCCCAGCATTTT. Translating gives CASKRGRLPNQPQHF.

The J gene is TRBJ2-1, the V gene TRBV28, with TRBD1 identical over 10 bases. Germline CDR1 is MDHEN and CDR2 is SYDVKM. The CDR3 runs to 16 residues. Losses at the gene ends were 4 bases for V and 9 bases for J; bases not matched to a gene: 12. The CDR3 protein is CASSSSGTGARTEQFF. DNA of the CDR3: TGTGCCAGCAGTTCTTCCGGGACAGGGGCTCGCACTGAGCAGTTCTTC.

This chain joins TRBV19 and TRBJ1-5; TRBD1 aligns across 10 bases. Trimming cost V 0 bases and J 2 bases; bases outside gene matches: 4. Germline V lookup: CDR1 LNHDA, CDR2 SQIVND (reference sequence). The length of the CDR3 is 17 residues. The CDR3 loop reads CASSIDTGTGGNQPQHF. CDR3 in DNA: TGTGCCAGTAGTATAGACACCGGGACAGGGGGCAATCAGCCCCAGCATTTT.

The chain couples TRBV18 to TRBJ1-2; the match to TRBD1 covers 10 bases. This CDR3 is built from 15 residues. Trimming removed 3 bases from V and 3 bases from J; junction bases left unmatched: 4. Per germline, CDR1 KGHSH and CDR2 LQKENI. The chain's CDR3 is CASSPTGTGDYGYTF. DNA of the CDR3: TGTGCCAGCTCACCCACGGGGACAGGGGACTATGGCTACACCTTC.

This chain uses TRBV7-6 with TRBJ2-7, with D uncertain. The CDR3 is 12 amino acids. Germline CDR1 and CDR2: SGHVS and FNYEAQ. Trimming removed 4 bases at V and 4 bases at J, with 8 bases between. The CDR3 nucleotides read TGTGCCAGCAGCTCAACTCCTTACGAGCAGTACTTC. Translating gives CASSSTPYEQYF.

J is TRBJ2-7 and V is TRBV7-2; no clear D. There are 15 residues in the CDR3. CDR1 and CDR2 (germline): SGHTA, FQGNSA. V was pared by 2 bases and J by 2 bases, with 13 bases between. CDR3 sequence: CASSLSRSFAYEQYF. In DNA form, the CDR3 reads TGTGCCAGCAGCTTATCTAGAAGTTTCGCCTACGAGCAGTACTTC.

The rearrangement links TRBV7-6 to TRBJ1-5; D unresolved. The V and J ends lost 3 bases and 4 bases respectively, with 7 bases between them. The CDR3 sequence is 13 residues long. Germline CDR1 reads SGHVS; CDR2 reads FNYEAQ. CDR3 DNA sequence: TGTGCCAGCAGCTTCAGCGAAAATCAGCCCCAGCATTTT. Translated, it gives CASSFSENQPQHF.